The following is a T cell receptor (beta chain) sequence with its context. Its cognate antigen has yet to be identified. Base qualities are not at hand, and no much larger clone is one base apart. Each collaborating institution followed its own protocols to collect whole blood in K2EDTA tubes. For TCRbeta analysis, collaborators shipped samples as frozen whole blood, isolated PBMCs, or DNA extracted from either of those sample types. CDR3 length: 12 amino acids, cysteine to phenylalanine. Only the CDR3 portion is preserved as DNA: 36 bases, with reading frame beginning at the first base. From the germline V gene (reference sequence), CDR1 is SEHNR and CDR2 is FQNEAQ. Trimming takes 6 bases from V and 6 bases from J, and the germline ends sit 12 bases apart. This sample was taken from a study of blood T cell repertoires in COVID-19 (dated by TCRdb to between 2020 and 2021). Describing the broader study: Samples from collaborators originated in the United States, Italy and Spain and spanned both the acute and convalescent phases of COVID-19. Where available, HLA class I and class II types were obtained from metadata supplied by the sample provider rather than from assay-based typing. The repertoires were released in a freely available public database intended as a resource for research on the immune response to SARS-CoV-2. The material from the prospective study consisted of cDNA or gDNA derived from T cells, B-cell-depleted T cells, or PBMCs. The sample metadata nearly always contained a de-identified subject ID, COVID-19 status, age in years and sex. Deeply sampled blood TCRbeta repertoires from subjects exposed to, actively infected with, or recovered from COVID-19 were included in the dataset. Samples came from the ongoing ImmuneRACE study (first 160 participants) plus 1,254 subjects from 6 global collaborators. Results and caveats for the whole study, not just this receptor: The quantity of clinical and demographic metadata differed by source and by participant and was supplied without curation.

TCRbeta CDR3 regions were amplified from genomic DNA using the immunoSEQ Assay, a bias-controlled multiplex PCR. In the authors' own workflow: The number of nucleated cells in each sample was estimated from the amplification of reference gene primers within the assay. To quantify the absolute abundance of each unique TCRbeta CDR3 rearrangement, sequence reads were collapsed and filtered. Productive Simpson clonality was computed per sample as the square root of Simpson's diversity index over productive rearrangements. This immuneACCESS table, as held by TCRdb, lists in-frame sequences with V and J called but not all clones. Of the missing ones, under half trace to an unresolved V gene in checked studies; the others have no known cause. That table supplies the V and J calls and clone size; D and trimming were determined from the DNA. The sample table shows hundreds of thousands of clones, and over 75% are seen once. The ten largest clones capture roughly 4% of the sample.

The sample taken for sequencing was peripheral blood. The chain links TRBV7-9 with TRBJ2-7, and perhaps TRBD1 as D gene, on 6 matching bases. The clonotype was recovered from a woman between 45 and 65 years old with active or convalescent COVID-19. The CDR3 in this case is CASRYRVGEQYF. The bases are TGTGCCAGCAGATACAGGGTCGGCGAGCAGTACTTC.